This T cell receptor (beta chain) was sequenced for a study of blood T cells in healthy people across ages. The V gene's germline CDR1 is MGHRA and CDR2 YSYEKL. V lost 0 bases and J 4 bases, leaving 12 bases between the germline ends. CDR3 length: 15 residues. A second PCR, run for roughly 7 to 12 cycles, used a sample-barcoded 5' primer plus a J-beta primer mix. From the 5' RACE reads, TCRdb called clonotypes with MiXCR, one entry per CDR3 protein. The table lists 1.8 million or so distinct CDR3 sequences, around 42% of them singletons. The sample taken for sequencing was blood. The sequence was collected from a human donor in good health. V gene TRBV4-1 combines with J gene TRBJ1-2, with a weak D call TRBD1 (6 bases). The CDR3 coding sequence is TGCGCCAGCAGCCAAGAAGGACAGAGTTCCTATGGCTACACCTTC. Protein product: CASSQEGQSSYGYTF.